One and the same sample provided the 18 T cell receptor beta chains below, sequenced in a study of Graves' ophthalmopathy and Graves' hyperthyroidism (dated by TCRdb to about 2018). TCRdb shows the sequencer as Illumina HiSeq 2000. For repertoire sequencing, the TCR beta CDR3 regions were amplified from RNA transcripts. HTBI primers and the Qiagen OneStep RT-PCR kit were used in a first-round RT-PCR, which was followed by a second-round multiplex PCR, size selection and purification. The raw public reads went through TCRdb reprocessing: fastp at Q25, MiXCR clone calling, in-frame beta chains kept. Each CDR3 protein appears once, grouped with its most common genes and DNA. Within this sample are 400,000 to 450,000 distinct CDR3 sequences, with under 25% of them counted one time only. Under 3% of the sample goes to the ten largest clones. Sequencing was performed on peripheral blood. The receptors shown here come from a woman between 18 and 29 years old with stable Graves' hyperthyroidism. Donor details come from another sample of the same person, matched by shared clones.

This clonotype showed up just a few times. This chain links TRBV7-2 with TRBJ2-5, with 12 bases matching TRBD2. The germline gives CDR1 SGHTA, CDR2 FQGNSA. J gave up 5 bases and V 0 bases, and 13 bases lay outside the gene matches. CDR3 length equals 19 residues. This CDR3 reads CASSLAGGLAGGPQETQYF. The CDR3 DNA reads TGTGCCAGCAGCTTAGCGGGCGGTCTAGCGGGAGGGCCACAGGAGACCCAGTACTTC.

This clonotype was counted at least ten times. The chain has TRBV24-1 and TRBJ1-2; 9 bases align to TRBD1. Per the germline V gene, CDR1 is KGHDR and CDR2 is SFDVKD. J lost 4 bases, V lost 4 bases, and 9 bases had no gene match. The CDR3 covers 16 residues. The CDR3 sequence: CATSDARTGDSYGYTF. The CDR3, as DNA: TGTGCCACCAGTGACGCCAGGACAGGGGATAGCTATGGCTACACCTTC.

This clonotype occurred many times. The CDR3 region is CATSRDLTGPTYEQYF. The CDR3 DNA follows: TGTGCCACCAGCAGAGATTTAACGGGACCAACCTACGAGCAGTACTTC. The rearrangement joins TRBV15 to TRBJ2-7; D is tentatively TRBD1 or TRBD2 (5 bases each). V was pared by 0 bases and J by 2 bases, with 14 bases between. CDR1 LNHNV and CDR2 YYDKDF come from the germline V gene (reference sequence). The CDR3 is 16 amino acids.

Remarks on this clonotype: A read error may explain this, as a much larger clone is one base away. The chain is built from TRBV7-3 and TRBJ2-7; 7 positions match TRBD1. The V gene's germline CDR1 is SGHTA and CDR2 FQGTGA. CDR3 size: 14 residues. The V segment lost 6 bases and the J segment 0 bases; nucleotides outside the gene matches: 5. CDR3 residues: CASSERGPSYEQYF. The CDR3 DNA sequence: TGTGCCAGCAGTGAGAGGGGGCCCTCCTACGAGCAGTACTTC.

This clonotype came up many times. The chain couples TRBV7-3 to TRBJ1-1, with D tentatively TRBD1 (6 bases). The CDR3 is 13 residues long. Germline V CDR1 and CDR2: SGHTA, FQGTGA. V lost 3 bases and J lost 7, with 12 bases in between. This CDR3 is CASSFAGEGEAFF. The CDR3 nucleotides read TGTGCCAGCAGCTTCGCAGGGGAGGGTGAAGCTTTCTTT.

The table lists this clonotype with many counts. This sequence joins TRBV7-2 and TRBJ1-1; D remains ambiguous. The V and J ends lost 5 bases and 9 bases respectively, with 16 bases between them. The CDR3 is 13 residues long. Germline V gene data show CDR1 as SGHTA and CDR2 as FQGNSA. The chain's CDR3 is CASSEKGTDKAFF. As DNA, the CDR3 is TGTGCCAGCAGCGAAAAGGGTACGGATAAAGCTTTCTTT.

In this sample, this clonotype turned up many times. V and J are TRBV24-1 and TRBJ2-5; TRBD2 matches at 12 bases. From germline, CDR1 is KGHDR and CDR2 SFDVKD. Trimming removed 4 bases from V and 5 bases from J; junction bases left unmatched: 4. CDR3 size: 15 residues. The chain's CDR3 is CATSDVGTSGETQYF. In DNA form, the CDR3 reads TGTGCCACCAGTGACGTCGGGACTAGCGGGGAGACCCAGTACTTC.

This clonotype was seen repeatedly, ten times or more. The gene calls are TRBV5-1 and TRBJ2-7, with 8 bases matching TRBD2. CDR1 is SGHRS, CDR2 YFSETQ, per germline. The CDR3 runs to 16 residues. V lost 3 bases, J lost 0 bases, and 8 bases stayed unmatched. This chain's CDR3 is CASSSGGGAYSYEQYF. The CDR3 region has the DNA TGCGCCAGCAGCTCCGGGGGGGGCGCATACTCCTACGAGCAGTACTTC.

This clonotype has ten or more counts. CDR3 bases: TGTGCCAGCAGTGAGAGCGCACTAGCGGGATACTCCTACGAGCAGTACTTC. Translated: CASSESALAGYSYEQYF. The chain links TRBV25-1 to TRBJ2-7, with 10 nucleotides matching TRBD2. V lost 3 bases to trimming and J lost 0 bases; unmatched junction nucleotides: 8. Germline loops: CDR1 MGHDK, CDR2 SYGVNS. The CDR3 loop spans 17 amino acids.

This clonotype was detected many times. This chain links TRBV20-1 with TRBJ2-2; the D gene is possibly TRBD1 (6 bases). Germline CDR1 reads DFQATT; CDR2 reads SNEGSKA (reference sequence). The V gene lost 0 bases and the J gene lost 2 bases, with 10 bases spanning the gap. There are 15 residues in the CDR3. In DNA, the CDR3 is TGCAGTGCTAGAGATCTGGACAGTAACACCGGGGAGCTGTTTTTT. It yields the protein CSARDLDSNTGELFF.

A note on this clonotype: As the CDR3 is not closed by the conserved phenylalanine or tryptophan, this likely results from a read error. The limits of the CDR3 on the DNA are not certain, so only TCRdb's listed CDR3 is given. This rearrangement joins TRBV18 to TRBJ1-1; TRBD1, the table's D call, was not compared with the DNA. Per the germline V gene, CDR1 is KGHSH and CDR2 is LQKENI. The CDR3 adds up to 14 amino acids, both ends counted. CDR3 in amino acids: CASSRGQTNTEACL.

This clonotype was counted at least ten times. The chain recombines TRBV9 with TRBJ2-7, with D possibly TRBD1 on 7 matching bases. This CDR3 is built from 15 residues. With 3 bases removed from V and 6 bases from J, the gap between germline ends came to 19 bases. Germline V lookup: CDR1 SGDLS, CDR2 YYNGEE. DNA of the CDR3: TGTGCCAGCAGCGCGAAAGACAGGGCCGGGGGCGAGCAGTACTTC. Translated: CASSAKDRAGGEQYF.

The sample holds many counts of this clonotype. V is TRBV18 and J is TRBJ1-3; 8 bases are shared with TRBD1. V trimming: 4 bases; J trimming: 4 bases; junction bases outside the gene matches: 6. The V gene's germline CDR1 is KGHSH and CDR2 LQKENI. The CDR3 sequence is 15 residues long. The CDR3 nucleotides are TGTGCCAGCTCACAAGGACAGGGAACAGGAAACACCATATATTTT. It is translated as CASSQGQGTGNTIYF.

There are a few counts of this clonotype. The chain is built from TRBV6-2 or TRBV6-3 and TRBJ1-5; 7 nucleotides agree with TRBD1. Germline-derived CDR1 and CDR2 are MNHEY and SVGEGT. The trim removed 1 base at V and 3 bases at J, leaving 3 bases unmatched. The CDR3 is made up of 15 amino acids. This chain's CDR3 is CASSYYGQANQPQHF. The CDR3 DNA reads TGTGCCAGCAGTTACTACGGACAGGCCAATCAGCCCCAGCATTTT.

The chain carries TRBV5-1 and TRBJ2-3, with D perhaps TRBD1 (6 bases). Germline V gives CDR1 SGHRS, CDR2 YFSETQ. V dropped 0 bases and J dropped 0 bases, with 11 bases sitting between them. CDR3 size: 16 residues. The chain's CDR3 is CASSLGQAISTDTQYF. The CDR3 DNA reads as TGCGCCAGCAGCTTGGGACAGGCTATTAGCACAGATACGCAGTATTTT.

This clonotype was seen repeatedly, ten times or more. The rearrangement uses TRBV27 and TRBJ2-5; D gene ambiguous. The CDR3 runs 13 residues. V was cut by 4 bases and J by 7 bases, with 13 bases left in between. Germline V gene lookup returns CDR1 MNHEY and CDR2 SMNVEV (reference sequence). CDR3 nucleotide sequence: TGTGCCAGCAGTTCGATAAGCGAGAGGACCCAGTACTTC. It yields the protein CASSSISERTQYF.

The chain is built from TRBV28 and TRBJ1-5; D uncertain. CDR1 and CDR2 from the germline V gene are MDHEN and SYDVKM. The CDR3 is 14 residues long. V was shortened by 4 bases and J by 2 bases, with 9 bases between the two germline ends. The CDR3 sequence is CASSSWGGNQPQHF. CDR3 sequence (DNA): TGTGCCAGCAGTTCTTGGGGTGGCAATCAGCCCCAGCATTTT.

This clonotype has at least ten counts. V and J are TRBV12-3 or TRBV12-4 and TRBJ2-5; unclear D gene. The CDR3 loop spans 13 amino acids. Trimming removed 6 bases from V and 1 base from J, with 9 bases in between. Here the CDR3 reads CASRESAQETQYF. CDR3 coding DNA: TGTGCCAGCAGGGAAAGCGCCCAAGAGACCCAGTACTTC.